Judged by abundance, the clone carrying this T cell receptor (beta chain) is medium-sized. No antigen is known for it. Via MiXCR, TCRdb re-called the RACE reads, giving one row per CDR3 protein. Of roughly 88,000 distinct CDR3 sequences listed, around 9.5% are singletons. The CDR3 spans 16 residues. The source of the sample is a study of human T cells and chemical hapten exposure. Findings and caveats of the study: With patch test score, the counts of PT1 expanded TCRs showed a positive correlation. Expanded TCRs were compared with controls, and the expanded TCRs formed significantly more large CDR3 similarity clusters.

Time point of the sample: pre-sensitization, week 0. Indicated treatment: therapeutic diphenylcyclopropenone sensitization with weekly scalp DPC. Sequencing was performed on whole blood, taken in connection with sensitization to the hapten diphenylcyclopropenone (DPC). The clonotype comes from a woman in her 40s with alopecia areata. Some clones in this sample may be carry-over from other donors' samples. V is TRBV12-2 and J is TRBJ2-1; TRBD2 was called by the table and not checked on the DNA. TRBV12-2 is designated a pseudogene. The CDR3 coding sequence is TGTGCAAGTCGCTTAGAAGCGACCTCCGTTATAGGTGAGCAGTTCTTC. It yields the protein CASRLEATSVIGEQFF.